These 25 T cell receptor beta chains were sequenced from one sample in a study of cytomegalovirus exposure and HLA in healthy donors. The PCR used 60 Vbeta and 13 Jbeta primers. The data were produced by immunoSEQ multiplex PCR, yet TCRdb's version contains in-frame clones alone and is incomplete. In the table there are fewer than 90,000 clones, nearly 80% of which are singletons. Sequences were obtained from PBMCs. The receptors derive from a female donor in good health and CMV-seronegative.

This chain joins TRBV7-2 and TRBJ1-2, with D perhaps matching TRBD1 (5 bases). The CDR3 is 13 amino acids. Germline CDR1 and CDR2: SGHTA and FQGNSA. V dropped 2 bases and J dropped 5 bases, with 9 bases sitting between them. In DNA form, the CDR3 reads TGTGCCAGCAGCTTACCGGGGGGATATGGCTACACCTTC. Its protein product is CASSLPGGYGYTF. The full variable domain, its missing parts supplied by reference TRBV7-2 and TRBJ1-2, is GAGVSQSPSNKVTEKGKDVELRCDPISGHTALYWYRQSLGQGLEFLIYFQGNSAPDKSGLPSDRFSAERTGGSVSTLTIQRTQQEDSAVYLCASSLPGGYGYTFGSGTRLTVV.

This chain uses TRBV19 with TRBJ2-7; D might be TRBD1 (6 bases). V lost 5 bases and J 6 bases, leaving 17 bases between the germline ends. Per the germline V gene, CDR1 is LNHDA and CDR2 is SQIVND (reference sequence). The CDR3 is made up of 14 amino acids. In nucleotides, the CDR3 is TGTGCCAGTAGTTCGGGTGGGGGCCGCCTCGAGCAGTACTTC. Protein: CASSSGGGRLEQYF.

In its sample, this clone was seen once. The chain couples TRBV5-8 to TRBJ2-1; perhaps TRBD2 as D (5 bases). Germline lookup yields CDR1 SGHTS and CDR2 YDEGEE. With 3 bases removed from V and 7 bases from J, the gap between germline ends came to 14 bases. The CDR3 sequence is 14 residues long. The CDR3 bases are TGTGCCAGCAGCTACGGACGGCCGGGGAATGAGCAGTTCTTC. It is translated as CASSYGRPGNEQFF.

CDR3 loop: CASSLGGRHHEKLFF. CDR3 bases: TGTGCCAGCAGCTTGGGAGGTCGGCATCACGAAAAACTGTTTTTT. The chain employs TRBV5-6 and TRBJ1-4; the D is unclear. The CDR3 is 15 amino acids. Trimming removed 0 bases from V and 8 bases from J, with 14 bases in between. Germline lookup yields CDR1 SGHDT and CDR2 YYEEEE. The full variable domain, with the rest looked up from reference TRBV5-6 and TRBJ1-4, is DAGVTQSPTHLIKTRGQQVTLRCSPKSGHDTVSWYQQALGQGPQFIFQYYEEEERQRGNFPDRFSGHQFPNYSSELNVNALLLGDSALYLCASSLGGRHHEKLFFGSGTQLSVL.

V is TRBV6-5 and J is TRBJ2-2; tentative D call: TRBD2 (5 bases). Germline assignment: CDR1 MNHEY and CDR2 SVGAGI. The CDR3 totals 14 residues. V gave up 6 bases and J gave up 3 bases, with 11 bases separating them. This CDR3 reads CASSSTEDTGELFF. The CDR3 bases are TGTGCCAGCAGCAGCACGGAGGACACCGGGGAGCTGTTTTTT.

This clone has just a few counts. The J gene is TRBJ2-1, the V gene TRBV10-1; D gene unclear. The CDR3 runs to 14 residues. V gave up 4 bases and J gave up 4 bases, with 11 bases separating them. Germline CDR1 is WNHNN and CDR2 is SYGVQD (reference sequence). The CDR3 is CASSGSPYYNEQFF. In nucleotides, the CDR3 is TGCGCCAGCAGTGGCTCTCCCTATTACAATGAGCAGTTCTTC.

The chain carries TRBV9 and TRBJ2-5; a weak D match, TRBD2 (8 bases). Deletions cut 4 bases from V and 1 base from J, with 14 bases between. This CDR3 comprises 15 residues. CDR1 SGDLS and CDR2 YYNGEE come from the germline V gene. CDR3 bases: TGTGCCAGCAGCCGGGAGGGGGCCAGCCAAGAGACCCAGTACTTC. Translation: CASSREGASQETQYF.

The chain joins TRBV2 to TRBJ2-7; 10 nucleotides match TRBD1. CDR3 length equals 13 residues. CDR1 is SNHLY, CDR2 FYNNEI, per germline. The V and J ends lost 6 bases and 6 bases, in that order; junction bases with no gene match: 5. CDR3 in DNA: TGTGCCAGCAGGACAGGGGGCAACGGCGAGCAGTACTTC. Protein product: CASRTGGNGEQYF.

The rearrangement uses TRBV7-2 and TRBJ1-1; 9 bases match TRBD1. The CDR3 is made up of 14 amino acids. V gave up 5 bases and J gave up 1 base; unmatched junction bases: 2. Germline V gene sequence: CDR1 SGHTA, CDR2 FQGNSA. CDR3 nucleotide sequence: TGTGCCAGCAGCCGGGGACAGGGGAACACTGAAGCTTTCTTT. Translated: CASSRGQGNTEAFF.

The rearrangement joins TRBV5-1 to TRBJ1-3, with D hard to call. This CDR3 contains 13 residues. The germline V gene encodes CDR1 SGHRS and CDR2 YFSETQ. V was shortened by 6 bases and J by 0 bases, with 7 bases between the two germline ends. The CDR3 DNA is TGCGCCAGCACACTCGGCTCTGGAAACACCATATATTTT. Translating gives CASTLGSGNTIYF.

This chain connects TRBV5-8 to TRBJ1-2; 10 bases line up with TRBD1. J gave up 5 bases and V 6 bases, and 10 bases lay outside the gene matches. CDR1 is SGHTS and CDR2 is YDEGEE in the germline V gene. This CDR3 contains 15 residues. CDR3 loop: CASNPGTGVGYGYTF. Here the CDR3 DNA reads TGTGCCAGCAACCCAGGGACAGGGGTGGGATATGGCTACACCTTC.

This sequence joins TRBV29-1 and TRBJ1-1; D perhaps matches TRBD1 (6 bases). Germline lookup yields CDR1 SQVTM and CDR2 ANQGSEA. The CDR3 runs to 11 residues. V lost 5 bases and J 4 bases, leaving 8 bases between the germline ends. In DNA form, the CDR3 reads TGCAGCGTTCAGGGGCCCACTGAAGCTTTCTTT. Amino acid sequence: CSVQGPTEAFF. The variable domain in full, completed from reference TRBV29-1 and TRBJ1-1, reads SAVISQKPSRDICQRGTSLTIQCQVDSQVTMMFWYRQQPGQSLTLIATANQGSEATYESGFVIDKFPISRPNLTFSTLTVSNMSPEDSSIYLCSVQGPTEAFFGQGTRLTVV.

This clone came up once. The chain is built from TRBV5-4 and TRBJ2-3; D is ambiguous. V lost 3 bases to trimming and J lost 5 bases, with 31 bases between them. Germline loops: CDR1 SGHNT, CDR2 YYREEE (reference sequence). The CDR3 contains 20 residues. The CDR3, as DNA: TGTGCCAGCAGCTCATTCGGTCACGTTATAGCTGATCCGATCAGAGATACGCAGTATTTT. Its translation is CASSSFGHVIADPIRDTQYF.

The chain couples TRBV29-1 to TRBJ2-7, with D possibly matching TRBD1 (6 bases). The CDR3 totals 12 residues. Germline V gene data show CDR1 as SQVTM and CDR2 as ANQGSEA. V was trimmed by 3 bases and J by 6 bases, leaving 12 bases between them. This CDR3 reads CSVEADSFEQYF. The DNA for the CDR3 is TGCAGCGTTGAGGCGGACAGTTTCGAGCAGTACTTC.

The CDR3 DNA reads as TGTGCCAGCAGCCCCTGGGACAGGGAAAGCTACGAGCAGTACTTC. It translates to CASSPWDRESYEQYF. The rearrangement links TRBV7-2 to TRBJ2-7, with TRBD1 matching 9 bases. Germline V gene sequence: CDR1 SGHTA, CDR2 FQGNSA. This CDR3 has 15 residues. The V and J ends lost 5 bases and 3 bases, in that order; junction bases with no gene match: 8.

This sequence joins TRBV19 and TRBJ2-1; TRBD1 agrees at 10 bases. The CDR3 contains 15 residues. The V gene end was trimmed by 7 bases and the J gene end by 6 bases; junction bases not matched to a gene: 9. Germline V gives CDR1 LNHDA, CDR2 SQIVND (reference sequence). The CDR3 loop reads CASKPTGGGRNEQFF. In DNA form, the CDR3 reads TGTGCCAGTAAACCGACAGGGGGCGGTCGCAATGAGCAGTTCTTC.

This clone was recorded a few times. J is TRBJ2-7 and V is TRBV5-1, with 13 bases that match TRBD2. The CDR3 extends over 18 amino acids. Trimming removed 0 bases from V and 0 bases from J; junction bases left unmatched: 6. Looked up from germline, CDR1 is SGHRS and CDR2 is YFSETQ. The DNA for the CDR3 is TGCGCCAGCAGCTTGGGACTAGCGGGGGGAACTAGCTCCTACGAGCAGTACTTC. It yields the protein CASSLGLAGGTSSYEQYF.

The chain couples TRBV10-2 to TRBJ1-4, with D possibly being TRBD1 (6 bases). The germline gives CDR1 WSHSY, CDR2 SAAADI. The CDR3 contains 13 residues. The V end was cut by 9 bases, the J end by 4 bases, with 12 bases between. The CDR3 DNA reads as TGCGCCAGTTCGGACAGACATAATGAAAAACTGTTTTTT. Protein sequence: CASSDRHNEKLFF.

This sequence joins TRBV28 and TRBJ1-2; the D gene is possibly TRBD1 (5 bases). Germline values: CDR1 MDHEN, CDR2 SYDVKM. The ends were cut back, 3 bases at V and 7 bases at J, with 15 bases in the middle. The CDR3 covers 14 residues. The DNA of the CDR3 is TGTGCCAGCAGTTTCTCGGCAGGGATCAGTGGCTACACCTTC. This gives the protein CASSFSAGISGYTF.

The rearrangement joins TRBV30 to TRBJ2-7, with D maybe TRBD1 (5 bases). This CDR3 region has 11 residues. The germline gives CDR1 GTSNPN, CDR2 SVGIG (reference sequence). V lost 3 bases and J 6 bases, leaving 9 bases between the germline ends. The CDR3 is CAWSQGSEQYF. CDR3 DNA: TGTGCCTGGAGCCAGGGCAGCGAGCAGTACTTC.

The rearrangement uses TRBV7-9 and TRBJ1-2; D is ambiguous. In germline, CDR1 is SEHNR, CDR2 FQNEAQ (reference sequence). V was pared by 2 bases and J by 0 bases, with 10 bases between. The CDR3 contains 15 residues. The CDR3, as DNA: TGTGCCAGCAGCTTAATCTTGGCCACTAACTATGGCTACACCTTC. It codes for CASSLILATNYGYTF.

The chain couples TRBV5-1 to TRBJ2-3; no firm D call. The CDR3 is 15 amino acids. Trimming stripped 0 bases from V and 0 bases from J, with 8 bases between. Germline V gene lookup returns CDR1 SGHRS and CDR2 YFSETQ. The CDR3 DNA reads TGCGCCAGCAGCTTGGAGCTGCCCAGCACAGATACGCAGTATTTT. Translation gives CASSLELPSTDTQYF.

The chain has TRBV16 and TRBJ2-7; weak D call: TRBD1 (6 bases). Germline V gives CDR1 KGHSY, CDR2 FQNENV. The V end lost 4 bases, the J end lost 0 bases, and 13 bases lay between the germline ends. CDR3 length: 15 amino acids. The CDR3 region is CASSLQGPPSYEQYF. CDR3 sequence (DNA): TGTGCCAGCAGCCTTCAGGGGCCGCCCTCCTACGAGCAGTACTTC.

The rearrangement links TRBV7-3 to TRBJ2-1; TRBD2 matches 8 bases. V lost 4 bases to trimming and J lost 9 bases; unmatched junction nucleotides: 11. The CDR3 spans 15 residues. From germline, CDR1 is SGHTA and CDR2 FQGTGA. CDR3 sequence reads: CASSSSALAGGEQFF. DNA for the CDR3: TGTGCCAGCAGCTCCTCGGCCCTAGCGGGTGGTGAGCAGTTCTTC.

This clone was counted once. In nucleotides, the CDR3 is TGTGCCAGTGGCAGCCGACAGTTGAACACTGAAGCTTTCTTT. It encodes CASGSRQLNTEAFF. V is TRBV19 and J is TRBJ1-1; perhaps TRBD1 as D (5 bases). This CDR3 contains 14 residues. Trimming cost V 8 bases and J 0 bases, with 13 bases left between them. CDR1 and CDR2 (germline): LNHDA, SQIVND (reference sequence).